This T cell receptor (beta chain) appears in the sequencing data of a study of Graves' ophthalmopathy and Graves' hyperthyroidism. Whole-study results and caveats: Prediction of ophthalmopathy progression reached over 65% sensitivity and about 72% specificity. Ophthalmopathy cases were distinguished from stable hyperthyroidism by a 13-signature model, reaching 85% to 90% sensitivity and 70% to 84% specificity.

As to this clonotype: Its antigen is still unknown.

The CDR3 consists of 13 residues. The germline V and J ends were trimmed by 3 bases and 11 bases, with 16 bases remaining between them. Looked up from germline, CDR1 is MDHEN and CDR2 is SYDVKM. Amplification targeted the TCR beta CDR3 regions, with RNA transcripts as the source material. Scientists carried out first-round RT-PCR using HTBI primers and then a second-round multiplex PCR. TCRdb passed the multiplex PCR reads through MiXCR, listing each CDR3 protein once. The table has about 160,000 distinct CDR3 sequences, roughly two fifths seen once. This receptor was obtained from a woman in her 40s with Graves' ophthalmopathy. The chain is built from TRBV28 and TRBJ1-1; D may be TRBD1 (6 bases). Sequenced material: peripheral blood. The CDR3 region has the DNA TGTGCCAGCAGTTTTCCAGGGGTAGCTTACGCTTTCTTT. This sequence encodes CASSFPGVAYAFF.